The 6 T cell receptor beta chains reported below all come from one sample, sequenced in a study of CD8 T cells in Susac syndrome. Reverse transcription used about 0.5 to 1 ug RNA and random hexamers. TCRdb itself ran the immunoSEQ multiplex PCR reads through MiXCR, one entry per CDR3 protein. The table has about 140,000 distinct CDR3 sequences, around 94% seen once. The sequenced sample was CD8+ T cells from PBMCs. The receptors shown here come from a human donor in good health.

CDR3 coding DNA: TGCAGTGCTCGGGAGGCGACCTACAATGAGCAGTTCTTC. Translating it yields CSAREATYNEQFF. The chain couples TRBV20-1 to TRBJ2-1; 7 nucleotides align to TRBD2. The CDR3 has 13 amino acids. The J segment lost 2 bases and the V segment lost 5 bases, leaving 3 bases of the junction unmatched. Germline CDR1 is DFQATT and CDR2 is SNEGSKA (reference sequence).

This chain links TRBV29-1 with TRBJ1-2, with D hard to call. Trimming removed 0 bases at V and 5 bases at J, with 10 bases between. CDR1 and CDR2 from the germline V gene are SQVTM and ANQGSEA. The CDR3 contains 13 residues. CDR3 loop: CSVEDLTLYGYTF. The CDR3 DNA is TGCAGCGTTGAAGATCTTACCCTTTATGGCTACACCTTC.

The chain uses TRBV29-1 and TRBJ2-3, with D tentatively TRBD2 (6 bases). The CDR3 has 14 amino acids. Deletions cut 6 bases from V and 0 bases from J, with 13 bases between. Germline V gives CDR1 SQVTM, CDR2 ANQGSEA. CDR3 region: CSVASTSSTDTQYF. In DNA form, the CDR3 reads TGCAGCGTGGCCTCGACTAGTAGCACAGATACGCAGTATTTT.

As DNA, the CDR3 is TGCAGTGCGCGGACAGGGGGATCCTACGAGCAGTACTTC. Protein sequence: CSARTGGSYEQYF. The genes are TRBV20-1 and TRBJ2-7, with 10 positions matching TRBD1. Germline-derived CDR1 and CDR2 are DFQATT and SNEGSKA (reference sequence). V lost 6 bases and J lost 1; bases outside the gene matches: 3. CDR3 length equals 13 residues.

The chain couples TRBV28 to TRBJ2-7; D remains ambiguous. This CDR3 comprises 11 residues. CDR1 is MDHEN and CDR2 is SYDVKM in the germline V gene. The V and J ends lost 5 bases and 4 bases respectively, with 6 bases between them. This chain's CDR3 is CASSALYEQYF. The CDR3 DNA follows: TGTGCCAGCAGTGCCCTTTACGAGCAGTACTTC.

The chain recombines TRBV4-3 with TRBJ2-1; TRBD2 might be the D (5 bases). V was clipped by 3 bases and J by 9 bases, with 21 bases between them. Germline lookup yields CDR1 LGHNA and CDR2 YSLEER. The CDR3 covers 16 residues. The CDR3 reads CASSHYDSPEGGEQFF. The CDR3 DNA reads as TGCGCCAGCAGCCATTACGATAGCCCCGAGGGCGGTGAGCAGTTCTTC.